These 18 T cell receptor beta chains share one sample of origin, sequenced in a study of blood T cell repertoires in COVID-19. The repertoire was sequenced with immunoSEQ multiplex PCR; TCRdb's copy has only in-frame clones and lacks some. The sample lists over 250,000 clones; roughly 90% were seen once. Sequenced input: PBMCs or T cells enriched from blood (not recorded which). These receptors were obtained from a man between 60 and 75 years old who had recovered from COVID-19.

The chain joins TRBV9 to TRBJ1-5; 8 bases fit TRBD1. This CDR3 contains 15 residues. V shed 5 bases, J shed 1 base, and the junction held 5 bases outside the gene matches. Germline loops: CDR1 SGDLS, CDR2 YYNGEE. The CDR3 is CASSRGQGSNQPQHF. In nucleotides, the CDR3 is TGTGCCAGCAGTAGAGGACAGGGCAGCAATCAGCCCCAGCATTTT.

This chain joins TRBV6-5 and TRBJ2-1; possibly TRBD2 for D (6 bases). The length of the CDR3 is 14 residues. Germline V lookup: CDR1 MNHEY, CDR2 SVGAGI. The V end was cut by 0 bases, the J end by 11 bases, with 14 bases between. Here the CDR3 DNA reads TGTGCCAGCAGTTACTCCCACTTAGCGGCGCAGCAGTTCTTC. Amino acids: CASSYSHLAAQQFF.

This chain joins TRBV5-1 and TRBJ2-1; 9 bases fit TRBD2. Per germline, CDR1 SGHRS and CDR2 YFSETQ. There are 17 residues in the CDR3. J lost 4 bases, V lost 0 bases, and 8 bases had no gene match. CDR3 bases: TGCGCCAGCAGCTTGGGTCTAGCGGGACAAATTTACAATGAGCAGTTCTTC. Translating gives CASSLGLAGQIYNEQFF.

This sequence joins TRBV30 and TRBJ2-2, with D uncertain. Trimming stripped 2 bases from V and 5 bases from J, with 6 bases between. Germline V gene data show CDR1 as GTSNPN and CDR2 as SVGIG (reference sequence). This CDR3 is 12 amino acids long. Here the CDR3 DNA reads TGTGCCTGGAGTTTGCGTACCGGGGAGCTGTTTTTT. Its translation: CAWSLRTGELFF.

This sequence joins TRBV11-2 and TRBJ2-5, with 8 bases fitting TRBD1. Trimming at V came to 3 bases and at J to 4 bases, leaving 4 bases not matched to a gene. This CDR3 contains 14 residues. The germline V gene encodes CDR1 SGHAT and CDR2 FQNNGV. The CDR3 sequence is CASSFQGASETQYF. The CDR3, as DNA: TGTGCCAGCAGCTTCCAGGGGGCGTCAGAGACCCAGTACTTC.

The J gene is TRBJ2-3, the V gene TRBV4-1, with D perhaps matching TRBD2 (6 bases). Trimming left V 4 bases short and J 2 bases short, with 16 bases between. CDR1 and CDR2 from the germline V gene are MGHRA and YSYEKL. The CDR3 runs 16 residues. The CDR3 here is CASSRGERVTTDTQYF. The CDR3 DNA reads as TGCGCCAGCAGCCGGGGAGAGCGGGTTACCACAGATACGCAGTATTTT.

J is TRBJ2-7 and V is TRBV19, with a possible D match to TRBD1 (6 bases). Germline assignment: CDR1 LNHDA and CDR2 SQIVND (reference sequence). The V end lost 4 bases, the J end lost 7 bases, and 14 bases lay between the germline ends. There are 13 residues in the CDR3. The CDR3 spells CASSRGRVGEQYF. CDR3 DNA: TGTGCCAGTAGTAGGGGGCGGGTTGGTGAGCAGTACTTC.

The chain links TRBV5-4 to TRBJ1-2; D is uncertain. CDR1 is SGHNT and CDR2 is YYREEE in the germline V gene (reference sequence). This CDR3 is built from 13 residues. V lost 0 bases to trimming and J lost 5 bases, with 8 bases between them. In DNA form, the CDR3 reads TGTGCCAGCAGCTTGGAGGCGGGGTATGGCTACACCTTC. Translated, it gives CASSLEAGYGYTF.

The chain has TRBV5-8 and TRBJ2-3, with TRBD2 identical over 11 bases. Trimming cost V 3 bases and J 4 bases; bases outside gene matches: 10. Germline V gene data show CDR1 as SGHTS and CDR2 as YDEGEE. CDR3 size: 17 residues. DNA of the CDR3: TGTGCCAGCAGCTCGGGAATTCTAGCGGGGGGCGCAGATACGCAGTATTTT. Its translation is CASSSGILAGGADTQYF.

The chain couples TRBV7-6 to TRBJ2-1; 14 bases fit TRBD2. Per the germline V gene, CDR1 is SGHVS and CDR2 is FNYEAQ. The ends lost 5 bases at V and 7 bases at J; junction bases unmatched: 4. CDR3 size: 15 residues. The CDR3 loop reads CASSRLAGGDNEQFF. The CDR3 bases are TGTGCCAGCAGCCGACTAGCGGGGGGGGATAATGAGCAGTTCTTC.

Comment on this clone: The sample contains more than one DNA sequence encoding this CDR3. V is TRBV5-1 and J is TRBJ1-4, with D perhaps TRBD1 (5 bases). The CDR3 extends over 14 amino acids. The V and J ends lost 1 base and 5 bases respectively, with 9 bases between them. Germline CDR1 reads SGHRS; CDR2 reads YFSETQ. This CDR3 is CASSLRDRNEKLFF. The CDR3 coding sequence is TGCGCCAGCAGCTTGAGAGACAGAAATGAAAAACTGTTTTTT.

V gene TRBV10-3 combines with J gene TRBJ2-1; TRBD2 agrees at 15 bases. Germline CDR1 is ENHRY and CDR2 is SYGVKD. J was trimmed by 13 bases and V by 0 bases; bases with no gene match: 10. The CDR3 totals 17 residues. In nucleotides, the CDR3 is TGTGCCATCAGTGAGTCAGGACTAGCGGGAGGGGATCACGGTCAGTTCTTC. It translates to CAISESGLAGGDHGQFF.

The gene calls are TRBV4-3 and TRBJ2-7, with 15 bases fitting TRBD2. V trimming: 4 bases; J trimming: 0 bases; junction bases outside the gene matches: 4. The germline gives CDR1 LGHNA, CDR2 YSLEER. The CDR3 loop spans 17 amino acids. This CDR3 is CASSLGLAGGVSYEQYF. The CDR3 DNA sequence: TGCGCCAGCAGCCTGGGACTAGCGGGGGGCGTCTCCTACGAGCAGTACTTC.

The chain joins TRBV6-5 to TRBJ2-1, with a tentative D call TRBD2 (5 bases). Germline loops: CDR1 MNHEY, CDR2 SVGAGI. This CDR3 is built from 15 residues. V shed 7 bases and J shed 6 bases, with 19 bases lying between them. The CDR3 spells CASNGGRYLGNEQFF. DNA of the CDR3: TGTGCCAGCAACGGAGGACGCTACCTCGGCAATGAGCAGTTCTTC.

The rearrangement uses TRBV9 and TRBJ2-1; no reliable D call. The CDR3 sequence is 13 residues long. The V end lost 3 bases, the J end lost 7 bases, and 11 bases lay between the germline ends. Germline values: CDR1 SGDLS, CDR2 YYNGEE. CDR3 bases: TGTGCCAGCAGCGGCGGATACCCGAATGAGCAGTTCTTC. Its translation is CASSGGYPNEQFF.

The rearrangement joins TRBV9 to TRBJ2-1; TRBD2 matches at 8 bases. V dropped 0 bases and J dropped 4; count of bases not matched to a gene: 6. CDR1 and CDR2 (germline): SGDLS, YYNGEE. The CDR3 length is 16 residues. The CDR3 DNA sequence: TGTGCCAGCAGCGTAGATAGGAGCGGGGGATACAATGAGCAGTTCTTC. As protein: CASSVDRSGGYNEQFF. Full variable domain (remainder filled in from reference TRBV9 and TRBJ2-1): DSGVTQTPKHLITATGQRVTLRCSPRSGDLSVYWYQQSLDQGLQFLIQYYNGEERAKGNILERFSAQQFPDLHSELNLSSLELGDSALYFCASSVDRSGGYNEQFFGPGTRLTVL.

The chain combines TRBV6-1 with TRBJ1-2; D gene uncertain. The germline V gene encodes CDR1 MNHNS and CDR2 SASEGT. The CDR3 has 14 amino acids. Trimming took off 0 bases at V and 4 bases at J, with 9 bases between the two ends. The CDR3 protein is CASSEAREAYGYTF. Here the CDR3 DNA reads TGTGCCAGCAGTGAAGCCCGTGAGGCCTATGGCTACACCTTC.

The CDR3, as DNA: TGTGCCATCAGTGAGATAACAGGGGAGAACACTGAAGCTTTCTTT. It translates to CAISEITGENTEAFF. V is TRBV10-3 and J is TRBJ1-1, with TRBD1 matching over 7 bases. CDR1 and CDR2 (germline): ENHRY, SYGVKD. V shed 2 bases, J shed 1 base, and the junction held 4 bases outside the gene matches. This CDR3 spans 15 amino acids.